This passage covers 9 T cell receptor beta chains from one sample sequenced in a study of cytomegalovirus exposure and HLA in healthy donors. Primers: 60 Vbeta forward and 13 Jbeta reverse. Repertoires were generated with immunoSEQ multiplex PCR, while TCRdb's copy carries only in-frame clones and drops some. The sample shows 85,000 to 95,000 clones, 65% to 75% of them seen only once. Material for sequencing was PBMCs. The receptors were gathered from a man younger than 40 in good health and CMV-seropositive.

V and J are TRBV7-9 and TRBJ2-5; 10 bases agree with TRBD1. The CDR3 covers 15 residues. In germline, CDR1 is SEHNR, CDR2 FQNEAQ (reference sequence). Unmatched junction bases numbered 7, after V lost 5 bases and J lost 4 bases. CDR3 nucleotide sequence: TGTGCCAGCAGCATCGGGACAGGGGTGGGAGAGACCCAGTACTTC. As protein: CASSIGTGVGETQYF.

V is TRBV9 and J is TRBJ1-1, with D possibly matching TRBD1 (5 bases). The ends were cut back, 0 bases at V and 6 bases at J, with 15 bases in the middle. The CDR3 covers 15 residues. CDR1 is SGDLS, CDR2 YYNGEE, per germline. CDR3 in DNA: TGTGCCAGCAGCGTAGGTATGGACATACGCTCTGAAGCTTTCTTT. Translation gives CASSVGMDIRSEAFF. Combining the CDR3 with reference TRBV9 and TRBJ1-1 gives the whole variable domain DSGVTQTPKHLITATGQRVTLRCSPRSGDLSVYWYQQSLDQGLQFLIQYYNGEERAKGNILERFSAQQFPDLHSELNLSSLELGDSALYFCASSVGMDIRSEAFFGQGTRLTVV.

V is TRBV7-9 and J is TRBJ2-3, with 8 bases matching TRBD2. The length of the CDR3 is 19 residues. Germline trimming cut 1 base from V and 3 bases from J; bases unmatched to any gene: 15. In germline, CDR1 is SEHNR, CDR2 FQNEAQ (reference sequence). As DNA, the CDR3 is TGTGCCAGCAGCTTAGGGGGGTTAGCGGGACCGAAGGTGACAGATACGCAGTATTTT. As protein: CASSLGGLAGPKVTDTQYF. The full variable domain, in which reference TRBV7-9 and TRBJ2-3 provide the parts outside the CDR3, is DTGVSQNPRHKITKRGQNVTFRCDPISEHNRLYWYRQTLGQGPEFLTYFQNEAQLEKSRLLSDRFSAERPKGSFSTLEIQRTEQGDSAMYLCASSLGGLAGPKVTDTQYFGPGTRLTVL.

This chain uses TRBV29-1 with TRBJ1-1, with 10 bases lining up with TRBD1. The V gene's germline CDR1 is SQVTM and CDR2 ANQGSEA. V trimming: 4 bases; J trimming: 0 bases; junction bases outside the gene matches: 2. The CDR3 spans 14 residues. The CDR3 nucleotides read TGCAGCGTTGGGGACAGGGGAGTGAACACTGAAGCTTTCTTT. It translates to CSVGDRGVNTEAFF.

The chain is built from TRBV19 and TRBJ2-3; 9 nucleotides agree with TRBD2. The CDR3 has 17 residues. Germline V CDR1 and CDR2: LNHDA, SQIVND (reference sequence). V gave up 1 base and J gave up 6 bases; unmatched junction bases: 11. CDR3 coding DNA: TGTGCCAGTAGTATAGCATCTGGCGGGGGGGCAGACGATACGCAGTATTTT. Protein: CASSIASGGGADDTQYF.

This clone has a handful of counts. The chain combines TRBV10-3 with TRBJ1-5, with no clear D. With 3 bases removed from V and 4 bases from J, the gap between germline ends came to 4 bases. Germline V gene data show CDR1 as ENHRY and CDR2 as SYGVKD. The CDR3 covers 12 residues. The CDR3 sequence is CAISEQNQPQHF. The CDR3 DNA is TGTGCCATCAGTGAACAAAATCAGCCCCAGCATTTT.

This sequence joins TRBV7-6 and TRBJ2-3; TRBD2 is a possible D gene (7 bases). The V end was cut by 6 bases, the J end by 3 bases, with 10 bases between. The CDR3 covers 13 residues. From germline, CDR1 is SGHVS and CDR2 FNYEAQ. This CDR3 reads CASSRGATDTQYF. Here the CDR3 DNA reads TGTGCCAGCAGTCGGGGGGCGACAGATACGCAGTATTTT.

This clone occurred a few times. This chain uses TRBV5-1 with TRBJ2-5, with 9 bases fitting TRBD2. The germline CDR1 and CDR2 sequences are SGHRS and YFSETQ. Trimming took 2 bases from V and 1 from J; bases not matched to a gene: 9. The CDR3 contains 17 residues. CDR3 sequence (DNA): TGCGCCAGCAGCTTAGGACCTAGCGGGACCCCCCAAGAGACCCAGTACTTC. Protein: CASSLGPSGTPQETQYF.

This clone was counted a single time. This chain connects TRBV13 to TRBJ1-1, with a possible D match to TRBD1 (6 bases). The CDR3 length is 14 residues. V was shortened by 5 bases and J by 4 bases, with 14 bases between the two germline ends. CDR1 PRHDT and CDR2 FYEKMQ come from the germline V gene (reference sequence). CDR3 loop: CASSLSGVGTEAFF. CDR3 coding DNA: TGTGCCAGCAGCCTTTCAGGGGTGGGCACTGAAGCTTTCTTT.